This entry lists 9 T cell receptor beta chains sequenced from one sample in a study of control samples from healthy donors and cancer patients. The assay was immunoSEQ multiplex PCR, and TCRdb's table has in-frame clones only and misses some. Altogether under 80,000 clones are present, about 87% being singletons, with the ten largest covering 25% to 35%. The sequenced sample consisted of blood. Source of these receptors: a man aged 50-60 years in good health.

This clone has more than one count but fewer than ten. This chain joins TRBV30 and TRBJ2-7, with a tentative D call TRBD2 (5 bases). The CDR3 is made up of 13 amino acids. V lost 3 bases and J lost 3, with 12 bases in between. Germline CDR1 is GTSNPN and CDR2 is SVGIG (reference sequence). CDR3 nucleotide sequence: TGTGCCTGGAGGCGTAGCGCCAACTACGAGCAGTACTTC. It encodes CAWRRSANYEQYF.

The chain recombines TRBV11-2 with TRBJ1-2, with D possibly TRBD1 on 5 matching bases. The V end lost 1 base, the J end lost 8 bases, and 11 bases lay between the germline ends. Germline V gene data show CDR1 as SGHAT and CDR2 as FQNNGV. The CDR3 runs 13 residues. In DNA, the CDR3 is TGTGCCAGCAGCTTAGCTGCAGGGAACGGCTACACCTTC. Translation gives CASSLAAGNGYTF.

The J gene is TRBJ1-2, the V gene TRBV2; D uncertain. The V and J ends lost 4 bases and 4 bases respectively, with 19 bases between them. Germline V lookup: CDR1 SNHLY, CDR2 FYNNEI. This CDR3 is 16 amino acids long. This CDR3 is CASSASWLPKGYGYTF. The CDR3, as DNA: TGTGCCAGCAGTGCTTCTTGGCTCCCCAAGGGCTATGGCTACACCTTC. Variable domain in full (rest from reference TRBV2 and TRBJ1-2): EPEVTQTPSHQVTQMGQEVILRCVPISNHLYFYWYRQILGQKVEFLVSFYNNEISEKSEIFDDQFSVERPDGSNFTLKIRSTKLEDSAMYFCASSASWLPKGYGYTFGSGTRLTVV.

CDR3 loop: CASSPPSGRITPYEQYF. For the CDR3, the DNA is TGTGCCAGCTCACCCCCTAGCGGGAGGATAACCCCCTACGAGCAGTACTTC. This chain links TRBV18 with TRBJ2-7, with 11 bases that match TRBD2. The junction had 9 bases not matched to a gene; V was cut back by 3 bases and J by 2 bases. This CDR3 is 17 amino acids long. The germline V gene encodes CDR1 KGHSH and CDR2 LQKENI. The complete variable domain, with remaining parts taken from reference TRBV18 and TRBJ2-7, reads NAGVMQNPRHLVRRRGQEARLRCSPMKGHSHVYWYRQLPEEGLKFMVYLQKENIIDESGMPKERFSAEFPKEGPSILRIQQVVRGDSAAYFCASSPPSGRITPYEQYFGPGTRLTVT.

The V and J genes are TRBV6-5 and TRBJ1-4; a weak D match, TRBD1 (5 bases). Trimming shortened V by 5 bases and J by 4 bases, and 14 bases separated the two germline ends. CDR1 is MNHEY, CDR2 SVGAGI, per germline. The CDR3 is 15 residues long. The CDR3: CASSRPGTGNEKLFF. Here the CDR3 DNA reads TGTGCCAGCAGTCGCCCCGGGACGGGTAATGAAAAACTGTTTTTT.

The chain links TRBV7-9 to TRBJ1-4; perhaps TRBD1 as D (6 bases). This CDR3 is 14 amino acids long. In germline, CDR1 is SEHNR, CDR2 FQNEAQ (reference sequence). The germline V and J ends were trimmed by 6 bases and 7 bases, with 15 bases remaining between them. In DNA, the CDR3 is TGTGCCAGCAGACAGGCAGGGGCGGGTGAAAAACTGTTTTTT. Its translation: CASRQAGAGEKLFF.

In its sample, this clone was seen once. CDR3 nucleotides: TGCGCCAGCAGCTCCGGACAGGCCACTTACAATGAGCAGTTCTTC. It encodes CASSSGQATYNEQFF. The chain recombines TRBV5-1 with TRBJ2-1, with TRBD1 identical over 7 bases. This CDR3 is built from 15 residues. J was trimmed by 4 bases and V by 3 bases; bases with no gene match: 7. From germline, CDR1 is SGHRS and CDR2 YFSETQ. Variable domain in full (rest from reference TRBV5-1 and TRBJ2-1): KAGVTQTPRYLIKTRGQQVTLSCSPISGHRSVSWYQQTPGQGLQFLFEYFSETQRNKGNFPGRFSGRQFSNSRSEMNVSTLELGDSALYLCASSSGQATYNEQFFGPGTRLTVL.

The chain recombines TRBV11-3 with TRBJ2-7, with D uncertain. Trimming removed 5 bases at V and 3 bases at J, with 17 bases between. The CDR3 is made up of 15 amino acids. The V gene's germline CDR1 is SGHNT and CDR2 YENEEA. CDR3 DNA: TGTGCCAGCAGCCAAGCTCCGCAGGCCAGCTACGAGCAGTACTTC. As protein: CASSQAPQASYEQYF.

The chain employs TRBV7-9 and TRBJ2-6; D is perhaps TRBD1 or TRBD2 (6 bases each). CDR3 length equals 16 residues. Germline loops: CDR1 SEHNR, CDR2 FQNEAQ (reference sequence). Trimming pared 11 bases from V and 3 bases from J, leaving 20 bases between. Here the CDR3 reads CAWGAGALGGANVLTF. CDR3 sequence (DNA): TGTGCCTGGGGGGCAGGGGCCCTTGGTGGGGCCAACGTCCTGACTTTC.